A single sample gave rise to the 25 T cell receptor beta chains below, sequenced in a study of T cells in Graves' hyperthyroidism and ophthalmopathy. Regions amplified from RNA transcripts were the TCR beta CDR3 regions. RT-PCR in the first round (using the HTBI primer set) targeted the TCR CDR3. One entry per CDR3 protein, called by TCRdb with MiXCR from the multiplex PCR reads. The table includes 130,000 to 150,000 distinct CDR3 sequences, roughly a fifth detected once. Material: blood. The origin of the receptors is a woman aged 45-65 years with Graves' hyperthyroidism that later progressed to Graves' ophthalmopathy.

The V and J genes are TRBV20-1 and TRBJ2-7; TRBD2 agrees at 8 bases. Losses at the gene ends were 0 bases for V and 4 bases for J; bases not matched to a gene: 11. Per germline, CDR1 DFQATT and CDR2 SNEGSKA (reference sequence). The CDR3 has 16 residues. CDR3 bases: TGCAGTGCTAGAGATTCTCGGACTAGCAGTTCGTACGAGCAGTACTTC. Its protein product is CSARDSRTSSSYEQYF.

This clonotype showed up many times. This chain connects TRBV2 to TRBJ1-1, with a weak D call TRBD1 (6 bases). CDR1 is SNHLY, CDR2 FYNNEI, per germline. The CDR3 has 12 amino acids. Trimming took off 5 bases at V and 9 bases at J, with 13 bases between the two ends. CDR3 sequence (DNA): TGTGCCAGCAGTCTAACTGGACAGCAAGCTTTCTTT. Protein: CASSLTGQQAFF.

There are a few counts of this clonotype. This may come from a read error, since a much larger clone is one base off. The chain carries TRBV2 and TRBJ1-1, with 11 nucleotides matching TRBD1. The CDR3 spans 15 residues. Germline values: CDR1 SNHLY, CDR2 FYNNEI. Trimming cost V 7 bases and J 6 bases; bases outside gene matches: 10. CDR3 DNA: TGTGCCAGCACCCCCTCCAGGACAGGGGGCCCTGAAGCTTTCTTT. Residues: CASTPSRTGGPEAFF.

The sample holds many counts of this clonotype. This chain links TRBV7-8 with TRBJ1-6; D perhaps matches TRBD1 (6 bases). Germline CDR1 reads SGHVS; CDR2 reads FQNEAQ. The CDR3 totals 17 residues. The germline V and J ends were trimmed by 0 bases and 5 bases, with 14 bases remaining between them. The DNA for the CDR3 is TGTGCCAGCAGCTTAGCCCAGGGGAGTGGGAATAATTCACCCCTCCACTTT. Translation gives CASSLAQGSGNNSPLHF.

This clonotype was detected once. The chain is built from TRBV30 and TRBJ2-3; 9 positions match TRBD2. This CDR3 has 14 amino acids. Germline V lookup: CDR1 GTSNPN, CDR2 SVGIG (reference sequence). Trimming removed 3 bases from V and 2 bases from J; junction bases left unmatched: 3. CDR3 bases: TGTGCCTGGAGGGCTAGCGGGGCCACAGATACGCAGTATTTT. Protein sequence: CAWRASGATDTQYF.

This clonotype was recorded a few times. The chain carries TRBV7-9 and TRBJ2-4, with D possibly being TRBD1 or TRBD2 (6 bases each). V shed 5 bases and J shed 8 bases, with 16 bases lying between them. CDR1 and CDR2 from the germline V gene are SEHNR and FQNEAQ (reference sequence). This CDR3 contains 14 residues. CDR3 sequence: CASSPIYREDIQYF. The CDR3 DNA reads TGTGCCAGCAGCCCGATCTACAGGGAGGACATTCAGTACTTC.

Many counts were recorded for this clonotype. CDR3 in DNA: TGCAGCGTCCTTGGAGTACCCGAAGGGGCCAAAAACATTCAGTACTTC. It specifies CSVLGVPEGAKNIQYF. The rearrangement uses TRBV29-1 and TRBJ2-4; D is uncertain. This CDR3 comprises 16 residues. The germline gives CDR1 SQVTM, CDR2 ANQGSEA. Trimming cost V 6 bases and J 1 base, with 19 bases left between them.

In its sample, this clonotype was seen many times. CDR3 sequence (DNA): TGTGCCAGCAGTAAACCCCTCGGACAGGGATCGAACACTGAAGCTTTCTTT. It yields the protein CASSKPLGQGSNTEAFF. V is TRBV6-1 and J is TRBJ1-1; 8 nucleotides agree with TRBD1. The trim removed 5 bases at V and 1 base at J, leaving 12 bases unmatched. Germline lookup yields CDR1 MNHNS and CDR2 SASEGT. The CDR3 covers 17 residues.

This clonotype was seen at least ten times. The rearrangement uses TRBV3-1 and TRBJ2-7, with a possible D match to TRBD1 (5 bases). Trimming took off 1 base at V and 2 bases at J, with 6 bases between the two ends. The CDR3 consists of 13 residues. Looked up from germline, CDR1 is LGHDT and CDR2 is YNNKEL (reference sequence). The CDR3 sequence is CASSQVGPYEQYF. In DNA form, the CDR3 reads TGTGCCAGCAGCCAAGTGGGGCCCTACGAGCAGTACTTC.

This clonotype has a count of ten or more. This chain connects TRBV27 to TRBJ1-1; tentatively, D is TRBD1 (6 bases). This CDR3 has 14 residues. The germline V gene encodes CDR1 MNHEY and CDR2 SMNVEV (reference sequence). V was trimmed by 7 bases and J by 2 bases, leaving 14 bases between them. The CDR3 DNA follows: TGTGCCAGCACGACCAGGGGATTTAACACTGAAGCTTTCTTT. It codes for CASTTRGFNTEAFF.

This clonotype was detected ten times or more. The genes are TRBV9 and TRBJ2-1; TRBD1 matches 7 bases. The junction had 7 bases not matched to a gene; V was cut back by 3 bases and J by 4 bases. The V gene's germline CDR1 is SGDLS and CDR2 YYNGEE. This CDR3 spans 15 amino acids. DNA of the CDR3: TGTGCCAGCAGCGGACAGGGCGAAGGATACAATGAGCAGTTCTTC. Amino acid sequence: CASSGQGEGYNEQFF.

This clonotype was observed many times. The chain employs TRBV12-3 or TRBV12-4 and TRBJ2-5; D is perhaps TRBD2 (5 bases). This CDR3 comprises 15 residues. Trimming took off 2 bases at V and 1 base at J, with 11 bases between the two ends. The CDR3 DNA is TGTGCCAGCAGTTTATTATCAGGAGGCCAAGAGACCCAGTACTTC. Protein: CASSLLSGGQETQYF.

This clonotype was detected many times. The rearrangement links TRBV7-9 to TRBJ2-1; weak D call: TRBD2 (5 bases). Germline V CDR1 and CDR2: SEHNR, FQNEAQ (reference sequence). V lost 2 bases and J 8 bases, leaving 10 bases between the germline ends. The CDR3 totals 13 residues. The CDR3 spells CASSLLEGDEQFF. In DNA, the CDR3 is TGTGCCAGCAGCTTATTAGAGGGCGATGAGCAGTTCTTC.

The V and J genes are TRBV9 and TRBJ2-5; the match to TRBD1 covers 7 bases. This CDR3 comprises 16 residues. Trimming took 6 bases from V and 6 from J; bases not matched to a gene: 17. Germline CDR1 SGDLS, CDR2 YYNGEE. The CDR3 DNA follows: TGTGCCAGCACCCAAGGGGGCCCTATCAGAACTAAGACCCAGTACTTC. Translating it yields CASTQGGPIRTKTQYF.

This chain links TRBV30 with TRBJ2-3; D is undetermined. The CDR3 consists of 12 residues. Germline CDR1 and CDR2: GTSNPN and SVGIG (reference sequence). Between the trimmed V and J ends, which lost 2 bases and 6 bases, there was a span of 9 bases. CDR3 DNA: TGTGCCTGGAGTTGGGCCGGCGATACGCAGTATTTT. Translating gives CAWSWAGDTQYF. Variable domain in full (rest from reference TRBV30 and TRBJ2-3): SQTIHQWPATLVQPVGSPLSLECTVEGTSNPNLYWYRQAAGRGLQLLFYSVGIGQISSEVPQNLSASRPQDRQFILSSKKLLLSDSGFYLCAWSWAGDTQYFGPGTRLTVL.

This chain connects TRBV28 to TRBJ1-1, with D tentatively TRBD1 (6 bases). Trimming took 5 bases from V and 1 from J, leaving 26 bases between them. The CDR3 consists of 19 residues. The germline V gene encodes CDR1 MDHEN and CDR2 SYDVKM. CDR3: CASSPHGTPIAGENTEAFF. The CDR3 nucleotides are TGTGCCAGCAGTCCCCACGGGACACCAATCGCGGGGGAGAACACTGAAGCTTTCTTT.

This clonotype was counted ten times or more. The CDR3 loop reads CSASRIPGASNSPLHF. The CDR3 DNA reads TGCAGTGCCTCCCGCATCCCAGGGGCATCGAATTCACCCCTCCACTTT. The chain is built from TRBV20-1 and TRBJ1-6; a weak D match, TRBD1 (6 bases). Trimming shortened V by 6 bases and J by 7 bases, and 22 bases separated the two germline ends. The CDR3 has 16 amino acids. The germline gives CDR1 DFQATT, CDR2 SNEGSKA (reference sequence).

This clonotype was picked up many times. This chain connects TRBV6-6 to TRBJ2-3; D call uncertain. The germline CDR1 and CDR2 sequences are MNHNY and SVGAGI (reference sequence). The CDR3 totals 15 residues. V lost 2 bases and J lost 0, with 9 bases in between. CDR3 DNA: TGTGCCAGCAGTTACCGGAAGGGCAGCACAGATACGCAGTATTTT. Its protein is CASSYRKGSTDTQYF.

This clonotype has at least ten counts. V gene TRBV20-1 combines with J gene TRBJ2-3, with no clear D. The CDR3 is 13 residues long. The germline gives CDR1 DFQATT, CDR2 SNEGSKA (reference sequence). Trimming cost V 4 bases and J 4 bases, with 12 bases left between them. CDR3 DNA sequence: TGCAGTGCTATTGACACCCCCGCAGATACGCAGTATTTT. This encodes CSAIDTPADTQYF.

This clonotype has just a few counts. The rearrangement joins TRBV9 to TRBJ2-2; 12 nucleotides match TRBD2. The J segment lost 4 bases and the V segment lost 2 bases, leaving 3 bases of the junction unmatched. Germline-derived CDR1 and CDR2 are SGDLS and YYNGEE. The CDR3 is 16 residues long. This CDR3 is CASSVILAGGTGELFF. CDR3 sequence (DNA): TGTGCCAGCAGCGTGATACTAGCGGGAGGCACCGGGGAGCTGTTTTTT.

The chain employs TRBV7-9 and TRBJ2-7, with 14 positions matching TRBD2. Germline CDR1 and CDR2: SEHNR and FQNEAQ (reference sequence). The CDR3 is 15 amino acids. V lost 5 bases and J lost 4; bases outside the gene matches: 4. The CDR3 loop is CASSTGLAGGYEQYF. For the CDR3, the DNA is TGTGCCAGCAGCACCGGACTAGCGGGAGGTTACGAGCAGTACTTC.

This clonotype showed up many times. The chain has TRBV12-3 or TRBV12-4 and TRBJ2-2; 11 bases align to TRBD2. The J segment lost 4 bases and the V segment lost 4 bases, leaving 8 bases of the junction unmatched. The CDR3 is 17 residues long. CDR3 loop: CASSSLTSGTGTGELFF. DNA of the CDR3: TGTGCCAGCAGTTCCCTGACTAGCGGGACTGGCACCGGGGAGCTGTTTTTT.

The chain recombines TRBV12-3 or TRBV12-4 with TRBJ1-5; D might be TRBD1 (5 bases). V was shortened by 3 bases and J by 0 bases, with 9 bases between the two germline ends. This CDR3 has 15 residues. The CDR3 sequence: CASSLNRNSNQPQHF. The CDR3 DNA reads TGTGCCAGCAGTTTGAACAGGAATAGCAATCAGCCCCAGCATTTT.

This clonotype was found many times. V gene TRBV29-1 combines with J gene TRBJ2-1; D might be TRBD1 (6 bases). V gave up 4 bases and J gave up 7 bases, with 17 bases separating them. Germline CDR1 and CDR2: SQVTM and ANQGSEA. The length of the CDR3 is 14 residues. In DNA, the CDR3 is TGCAGCGTTGCGAGGCCAGGGGTCCGGAATGAGCAGTTCTTC. Its translation is CSVARPGVRNEQFF.

This clonotype was observed at least ten times. The chain employs TRBV6-1 and TRBJ2-7; 11 positions agree with TRBD2. There are 14 residues in the CDR3. CDR1 and CDR2 from the germline V gene are MNHNS and SASEGT. Trimming cost V 8 bases and J 3 bases; bases outside gene matches: 6. This chain's CDR3 is CASGTSGRGYEQYF. DNA of the CDR3: TGTGCCAGCGGGACTAGCGGACGGGGCTACGAGCAGTACTTC.